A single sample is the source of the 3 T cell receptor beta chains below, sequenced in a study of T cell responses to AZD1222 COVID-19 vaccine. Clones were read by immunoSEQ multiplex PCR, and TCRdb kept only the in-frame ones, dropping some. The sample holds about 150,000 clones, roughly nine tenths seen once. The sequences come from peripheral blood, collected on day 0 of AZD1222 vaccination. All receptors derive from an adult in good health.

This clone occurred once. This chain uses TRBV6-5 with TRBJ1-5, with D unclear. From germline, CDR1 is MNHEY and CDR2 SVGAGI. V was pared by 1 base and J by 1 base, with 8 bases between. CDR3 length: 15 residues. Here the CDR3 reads CASSYLTGSNQPQHF. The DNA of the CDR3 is TGTGCCAGCAGTTACTTGACGGGAAGCAATCAGCCCCAGCATTTT.

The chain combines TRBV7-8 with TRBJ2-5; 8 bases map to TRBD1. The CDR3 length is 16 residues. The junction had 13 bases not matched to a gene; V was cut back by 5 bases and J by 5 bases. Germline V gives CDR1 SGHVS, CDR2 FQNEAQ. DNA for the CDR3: TGTGCCAGCAGCCTAAGACAGGGGATGGGTTCGGAGACCCAGTACTTC. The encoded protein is CASSLRQGMGSETQYF.

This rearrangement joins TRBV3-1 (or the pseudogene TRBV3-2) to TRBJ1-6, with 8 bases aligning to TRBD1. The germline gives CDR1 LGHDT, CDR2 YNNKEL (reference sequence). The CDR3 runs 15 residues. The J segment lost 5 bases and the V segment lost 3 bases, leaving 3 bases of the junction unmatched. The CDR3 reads CASSHLDRDNSPLHF. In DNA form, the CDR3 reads TGTGCCAGCAGCCACCTGGACAGGGATAATTCACCCCTCCACTTT.